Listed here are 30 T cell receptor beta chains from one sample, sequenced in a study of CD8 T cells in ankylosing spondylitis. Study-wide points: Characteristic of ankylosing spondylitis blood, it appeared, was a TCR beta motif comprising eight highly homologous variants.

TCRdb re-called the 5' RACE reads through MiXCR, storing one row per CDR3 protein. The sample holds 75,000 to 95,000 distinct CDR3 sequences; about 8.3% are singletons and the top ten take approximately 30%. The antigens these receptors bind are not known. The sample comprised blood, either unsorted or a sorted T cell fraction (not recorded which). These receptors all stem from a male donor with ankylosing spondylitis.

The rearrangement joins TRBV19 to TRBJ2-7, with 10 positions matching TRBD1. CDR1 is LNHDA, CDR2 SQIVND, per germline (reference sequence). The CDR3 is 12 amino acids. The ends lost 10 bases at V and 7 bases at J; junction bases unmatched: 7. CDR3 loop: CATGQGTGEQYF. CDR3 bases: TGTGCCACGGGACAGGGGACGGGAGAGCAGTACTTC.

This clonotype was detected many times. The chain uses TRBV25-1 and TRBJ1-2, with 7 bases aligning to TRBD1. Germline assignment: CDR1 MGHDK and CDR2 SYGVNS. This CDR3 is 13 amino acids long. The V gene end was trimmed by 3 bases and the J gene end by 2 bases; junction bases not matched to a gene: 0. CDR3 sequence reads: CASSEDRNYGYTF. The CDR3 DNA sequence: TGTGCCAGCAGTGAGGACAGGAACTATGGCTACACCTTC.

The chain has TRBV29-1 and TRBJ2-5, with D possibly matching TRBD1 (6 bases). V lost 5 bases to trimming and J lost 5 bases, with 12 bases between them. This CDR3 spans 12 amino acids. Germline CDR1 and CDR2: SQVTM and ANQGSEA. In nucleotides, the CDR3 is TGCAGCGTTCCCGGGCAGGGGGAGACCCAGTACTTC. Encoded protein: CSVPGQGETQYF.

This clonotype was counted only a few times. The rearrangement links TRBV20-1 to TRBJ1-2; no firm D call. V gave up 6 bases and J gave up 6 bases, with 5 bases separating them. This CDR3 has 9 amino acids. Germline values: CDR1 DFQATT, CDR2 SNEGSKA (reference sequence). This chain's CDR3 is CSAANGYTF. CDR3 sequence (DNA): TGCAGTGCCGCGAATGGCTACACCTTC.

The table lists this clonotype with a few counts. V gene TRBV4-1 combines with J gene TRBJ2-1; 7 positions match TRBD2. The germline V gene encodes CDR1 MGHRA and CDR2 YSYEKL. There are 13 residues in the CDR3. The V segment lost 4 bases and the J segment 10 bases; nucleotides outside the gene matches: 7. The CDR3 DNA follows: TGCGCCAGCAGCCCCAGCGGGATGGGGGAGCAGTTCTTC. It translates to CASSPSGMGEQFF.

The chain's CDR3 is CASRSASGHTGELFF. In nucleotides, the CDR3 is TGTGCCAGCAGATCCGCTAGCGGTCACACCGGGGAGCTGTTTTTT. The chain joins TRBV7-8 to TRBJ2-2; 7 bases map to TRBD2. Germline loops: CDR1 SGHVS, CDR2 FQNEAQ. V shed 6 bases and J 3 bases; nucleotides not matched to a gene: 7. The CDR3 length is 15 residues.

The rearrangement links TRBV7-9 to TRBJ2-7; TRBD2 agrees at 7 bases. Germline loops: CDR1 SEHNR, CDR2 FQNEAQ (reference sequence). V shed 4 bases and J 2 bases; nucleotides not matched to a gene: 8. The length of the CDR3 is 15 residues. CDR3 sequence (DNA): TGTGCCAGCAGCTCTACGACTAGCAGTCCCTACGAGCAGTACTTC. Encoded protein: CASSSTTSSPYEQYF. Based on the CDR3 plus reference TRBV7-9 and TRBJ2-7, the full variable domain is DTGVSQNPRHKITKRGQNVTFRCDPISEHNRLYWYRQTLGQGPEFLTYFQNEAQLEKSRLLSDRFSAERPKGSFSTLEIQRTEQGDSAMYLCASSSTTSSPYEQYFGPGTRLTVT.

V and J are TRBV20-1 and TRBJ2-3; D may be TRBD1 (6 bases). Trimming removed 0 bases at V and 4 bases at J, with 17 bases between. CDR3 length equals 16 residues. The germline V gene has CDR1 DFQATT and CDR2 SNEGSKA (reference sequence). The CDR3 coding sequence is TGCAGTGCTAGAGATGTCCGTGAGGGGGACGCAGATACGCAGTATTTT. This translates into CSARDVREGDADTQYF.

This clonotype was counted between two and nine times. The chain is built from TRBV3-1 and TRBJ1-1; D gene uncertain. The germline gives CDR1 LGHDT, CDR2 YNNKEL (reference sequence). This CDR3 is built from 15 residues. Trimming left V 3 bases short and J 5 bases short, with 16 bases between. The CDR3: CASSHRPGFGTEAFF. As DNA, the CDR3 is TGTGCCAGCAGCCATAGGCCCGGGTTTGGAACTGAAGCTTTCTTT.

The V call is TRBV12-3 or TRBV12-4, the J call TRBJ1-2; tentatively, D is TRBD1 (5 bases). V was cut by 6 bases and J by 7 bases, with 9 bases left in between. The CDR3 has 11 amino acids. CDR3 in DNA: TGTGCCAGCAGGGACACCGGTGGCTACACCTTC. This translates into CASRDTGGYTF.

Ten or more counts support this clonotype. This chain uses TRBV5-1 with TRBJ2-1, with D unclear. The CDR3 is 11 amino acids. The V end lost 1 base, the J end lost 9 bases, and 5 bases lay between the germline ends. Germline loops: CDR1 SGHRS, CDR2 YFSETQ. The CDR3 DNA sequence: TGCGCCAGCAGCTTGATCGGTGAGCAGTTCTTC. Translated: CASSLIGEQFF. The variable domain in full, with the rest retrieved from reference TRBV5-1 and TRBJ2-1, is KAGVTQTPRYLIKTRGQQVTLSCSPISGHRSVSWYQQTPGQGLQFLFEYFSETQRNKGNFPGRFSGRQFSNSRSEMNVSTLELGDSALYLCASSLIGEQFFGPGTRLTVL.

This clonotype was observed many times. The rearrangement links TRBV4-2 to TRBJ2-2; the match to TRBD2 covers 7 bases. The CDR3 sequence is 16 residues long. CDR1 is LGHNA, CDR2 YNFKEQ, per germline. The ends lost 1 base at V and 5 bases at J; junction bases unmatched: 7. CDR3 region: CASSQVWREQTGELFF. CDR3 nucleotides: TGTGCCAGCAGCCAAGTTTGGCGGGAGCAAACCGGGGAGCTGTTTTTT.

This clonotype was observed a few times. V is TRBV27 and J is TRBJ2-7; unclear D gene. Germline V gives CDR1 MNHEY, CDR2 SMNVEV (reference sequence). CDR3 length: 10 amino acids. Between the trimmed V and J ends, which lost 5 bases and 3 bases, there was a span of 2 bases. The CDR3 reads CASSLYEQYF. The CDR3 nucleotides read TGTGCCAGCAGTCTCTACGAGCAGTACTTC.

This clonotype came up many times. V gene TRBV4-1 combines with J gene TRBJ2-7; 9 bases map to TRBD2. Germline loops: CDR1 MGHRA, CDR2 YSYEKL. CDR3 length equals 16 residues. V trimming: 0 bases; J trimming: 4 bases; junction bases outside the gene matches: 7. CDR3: CASSQDIAGVGYEQYV. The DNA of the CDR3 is TGCGCCAGCAGCCAAGATATAGCGGGAGTGGGGTACGAGCAGTACGTC.

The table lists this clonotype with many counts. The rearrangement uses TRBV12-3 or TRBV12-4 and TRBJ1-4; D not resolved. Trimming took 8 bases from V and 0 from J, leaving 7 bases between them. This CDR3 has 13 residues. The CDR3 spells CASGLSTNEKLFF. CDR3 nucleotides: TGTGCCAGCGGACTGTCAACTAATGAAAAACTGTTTTTT.

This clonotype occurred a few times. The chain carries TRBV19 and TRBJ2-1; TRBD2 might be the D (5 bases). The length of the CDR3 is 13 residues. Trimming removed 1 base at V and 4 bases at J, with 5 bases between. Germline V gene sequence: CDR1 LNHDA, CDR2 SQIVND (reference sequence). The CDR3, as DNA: TGTGCCAGTAGTATAGCGGGGTACAATGAGCAGTTCTTC. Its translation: CASSIAGYNEQFF.

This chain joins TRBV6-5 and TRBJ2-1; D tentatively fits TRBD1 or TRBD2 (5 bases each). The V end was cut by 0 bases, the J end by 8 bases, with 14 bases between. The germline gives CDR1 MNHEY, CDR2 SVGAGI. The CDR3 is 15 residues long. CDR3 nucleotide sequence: TGTGCCAGCAGTTACTCTTTTGAGAGGGGATATGAGCAGTTCTTC. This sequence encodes CASSYSFERGYEQFF.

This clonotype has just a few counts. The CDR3 here is CASSLAEDFEQFF. For the CDR3, the DNA is TGTGCCAGCAGCTTAGCCGAGGACTTTGAGCAGTTCTTC. The J gene is TRBJ2-1, the V gene TRBV5-4; maybe TRBD2 (5 bases). Germline CDR1 SGHNT, CDR2 YYREEE (reference sequence). Trimming shortened V by 2 bases and J by 9 bases, and 12 bases separated the two germline ends. This CDR3 spans 13 amino acids.

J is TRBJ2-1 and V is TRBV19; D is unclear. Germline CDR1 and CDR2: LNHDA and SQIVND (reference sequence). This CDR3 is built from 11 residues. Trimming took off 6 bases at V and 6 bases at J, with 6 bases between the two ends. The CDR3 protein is CASSTFNEQFF. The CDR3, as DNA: TGTGCCAGTAGCACCTTCAATGAGCAGTTCTTC.

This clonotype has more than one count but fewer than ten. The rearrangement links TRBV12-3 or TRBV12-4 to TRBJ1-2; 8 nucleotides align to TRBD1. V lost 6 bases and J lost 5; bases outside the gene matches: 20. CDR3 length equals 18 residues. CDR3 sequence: CASSPGGETGAPVYGYTF. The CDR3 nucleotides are TGTGCCAGCAGCCCCGGGGGGGAGACAGGGGCCCCCGTATATGGCTACACCTTC.

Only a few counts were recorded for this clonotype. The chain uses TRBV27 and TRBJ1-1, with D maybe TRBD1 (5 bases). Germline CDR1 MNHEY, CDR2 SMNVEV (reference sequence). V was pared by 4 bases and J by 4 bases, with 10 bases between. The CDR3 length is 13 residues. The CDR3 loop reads CASSSMGGTEAFF. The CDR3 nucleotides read TGTGCCAGCAGTTCCATGGGGGGCACTGAAGCTTTCTTT.

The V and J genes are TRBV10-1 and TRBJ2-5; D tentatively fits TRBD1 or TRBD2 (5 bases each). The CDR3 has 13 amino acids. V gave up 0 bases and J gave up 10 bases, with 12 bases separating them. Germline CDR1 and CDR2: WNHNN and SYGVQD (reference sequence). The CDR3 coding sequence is TGCGCCAGCAGTGAGTCAGGGGAGATGGGCCAGTACTTC. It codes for CASSESGEMGQYF.

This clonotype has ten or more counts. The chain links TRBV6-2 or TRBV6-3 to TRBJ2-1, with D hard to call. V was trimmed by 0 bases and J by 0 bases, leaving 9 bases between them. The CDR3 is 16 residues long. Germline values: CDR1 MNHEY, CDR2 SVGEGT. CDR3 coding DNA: TGTGCCAGCAGTTACTCAAACCCCCACTCCTACAATGAGCAGTTCTTC. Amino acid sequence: CASSYSNPHSYNEQFF.

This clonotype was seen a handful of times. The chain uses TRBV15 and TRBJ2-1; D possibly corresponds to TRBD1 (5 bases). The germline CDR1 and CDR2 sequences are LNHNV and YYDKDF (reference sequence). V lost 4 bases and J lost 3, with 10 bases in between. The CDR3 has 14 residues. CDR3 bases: TGTGCCACCAGCATGGTTGACAGCTACAATGAGCAGTTCTTC. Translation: CATSMVDSYNEQFF.

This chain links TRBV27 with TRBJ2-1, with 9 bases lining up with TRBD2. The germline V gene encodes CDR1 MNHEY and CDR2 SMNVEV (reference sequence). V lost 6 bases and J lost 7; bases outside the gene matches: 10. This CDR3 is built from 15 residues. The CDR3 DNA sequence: TGTGCCAGCAGGATAGCGGGAGAAGGTTTGAATGAGCAGTTCTTC. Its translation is CASRIAGEGLNEQFF.

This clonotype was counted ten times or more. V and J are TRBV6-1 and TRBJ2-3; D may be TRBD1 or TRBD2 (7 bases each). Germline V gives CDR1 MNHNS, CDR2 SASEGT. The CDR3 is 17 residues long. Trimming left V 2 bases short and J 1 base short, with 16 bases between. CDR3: CASSERRGGAGTDTQYF. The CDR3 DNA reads TGTGCCAGCAGTGAACGCAGGGGGGGCGCAGGCACAGATACGCAGTATTTT.

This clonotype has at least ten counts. The CDR3 is CASSQAAGGYEQYV. CDR3 nucleotide sequence: TGTGCCAGCAGCCAAGCAGCGGGAGGGTACGAGCAGTACGTC. This rearrangement joins TRBV4-2 to TRBJ2-7; TRBD2 agrees at 10 bases. Germline lookup yields CDR1 LGHNA and CDR2 YNFKEQ. The CDR3 runs 14 residues. The ends lost 1 base at V and 4 bases at J; junction bases unmatched: 1.

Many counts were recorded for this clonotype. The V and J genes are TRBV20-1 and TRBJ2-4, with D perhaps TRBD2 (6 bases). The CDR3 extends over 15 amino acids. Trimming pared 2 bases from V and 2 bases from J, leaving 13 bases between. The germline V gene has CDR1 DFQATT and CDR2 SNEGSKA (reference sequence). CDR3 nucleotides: TGCAGTGCTAGACATCGGGAGCTTCCCAAAAACATTCAGTACTTC. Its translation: CSARHRELPKNIQYF.

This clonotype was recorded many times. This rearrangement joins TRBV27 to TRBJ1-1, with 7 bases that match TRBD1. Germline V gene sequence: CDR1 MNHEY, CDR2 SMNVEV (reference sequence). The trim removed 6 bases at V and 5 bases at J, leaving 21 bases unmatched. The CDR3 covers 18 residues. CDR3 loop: CASSSKPRQGGSGTEAFF. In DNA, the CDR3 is TGTGCCAGCAGCTCTAAACCTCGACAGGGCGGATCTGGGACTGAAGCTTTCTTT.

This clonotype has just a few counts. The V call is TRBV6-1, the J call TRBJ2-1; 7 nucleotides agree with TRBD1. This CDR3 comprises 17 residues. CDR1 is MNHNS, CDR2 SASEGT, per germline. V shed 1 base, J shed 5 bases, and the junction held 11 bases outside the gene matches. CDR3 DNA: TGTGCCAGCAGTGAAGGGTATAGGGGGCTTTTCGACAATGAGCAGTTCTTC. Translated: CASSEGYRGLFDNEQFF.